This entry is about one T cell receptor (beta chain). Its antigen remains undetermined. No much larger clonotype is one base removed from it; base qualities were not supplied. This sample stems from a study of T-cell memory formation after mild COVID-19 (dated by TCRdb to the early 2020s). For the study in its entirety: Most TCR sequence clusters were specific to one of the two donors. In a couple of donors, T-cell clones that expanded and contracted after mild COVID-19 were followed by sequencing TCRalpha and TCRbeta repertoires longitudinally. Two young, previously healthy adult volunteers, one female and one male, were included in the cohort.

Sequencing took place on an Illumina NovaSeq 6000. TCRalpha and TCRbeta cDNA libraries were constructed by 5'RACE with constant-segment primers, with sample barcodes and unique molecular identifiers being introduced. Trizol reagent was used to extract RNA from every sample. Library amplification was performed in two PCR steps, and a second sample barcode and Illumina TruSeq adapters were introduced in the second step. Libraries were sequenced on an Illumina NovaSeq with 2 x 150 bp paired-end reads. Turning to the authors' computational methods: With migec v1.2.7, reads were demultiplexed and then collapsed into UMI-guided consensus sequences. Using mixcr v2.1.11, UMI consensuses were aligned to TRA and TRB V and J templates and then assembled into clonotypes. A clonotype was counted as expanded or contracted only if both edgeR and NoisET called the change significant, with noise models trained on biological replicates. edgeR calls used a false discovery rate-adjusted p below 0.01 and a log2 fold-change threshold of 1. As an exploratory analysis of dynamics, max-normalized trajectories of the 1000 most abundant clonotypes were examined by PCA with hierarchical clustering. The CD4 or CD8 phenotype of responding clones was assigned using the separately sequenced CD4+ and CD8+ repertoires. Clones were called with MiXCR by TCRdb after fastp trimmed the public reads at Q25, and only in-frame beta chains were retained. For every CDR3 protein sequence, its rows merge into one entry that carries the most common genes and DNA. The V and J calls and clone size are TCRdb's, not the authors'. The table for this sample lists roughly 510,000 distinct CDR3 sequences; 15% to 20% of them were counted only once. The biggest ten clones account for about 8.1% of the sample.

Counted from cysteine to phenylalanine, this CDR3 has 14 amino acids. Only CDR3 DNA remains: 42 bases, in frame from the first base. From the germline V gene, CDR1 is KGHDR and CDR2 is SFDVKD. The junction shows trimming of 2 bases on V and 7 bases on J, plus 10 bases between the germline ends. Overall study results and their limits: Some responding clones were detected in pre-infection memory, which suggested that pre-existing cross-reactive memory T cells had joined the SARS-CoV-2 response. Whether the second-wave clones peaking on day 37 were SARS-CoV-2 specific was not confirmed. Balanced CD4/CD8 phenotypes were observed for clones contracting from day 15 to 85, whereas a bias towards CD4+ was observed for a second wave of clones expanding from day 15 to 37. The study covered only two mild cases, and larger cohorts including severe cases with pre-infection samples were considered necessary. Contracting CD4+ clones were located mainly in the CM and EM memory subsets, whereas CD8+ clones were found to be enriched in EMRA.

Ficoll-Paque density gradient centrifugation was the method used to isolate PBMCs. The source material was PBMCs or a T cell subset sorted from them (not recorded which). This TCR was sampled from an adult woman who had mild COVID-19 (a few samples of this study predate the infection). The sample titles of this study are shuffled in the database, so cell type and time point are left out; the donor was told from shared clones. This chain joins TRBV24-1 to TRBJ1-4; the D gene is unclear. The DNA sequence is given as TGTGCCACCAGTGATTCACGACGGATTGAAAAACTGTTTTTT. It specifies CATSDSRRIEKLFF.